Listed below are T cell receptor beta chains from one sample, sequenced in a study of vaccination effects on CD4 cells after COVID-19. Their cognate antigens are unknown. Clones were read by immunoSEQ multiplex PCR, and TCRdb kept only the in-frame ones, dropping some. The sample gives about 17,000 clones, over 60% of which show up once; about a fifth is in the top ten. The sample here was CD4+ T cells from PBMCs cultured with SARS-CoV-2 spike peptides, taken after COVID-19 vaccination. The receptors here all came from a human donor who had a prior SARS-CoV-2 infection. Both conserved end residues are part of each CDR3. A D gene is named only where the DNA matches it firmly. Only some rows state a clone size, as once, few, many or a class for expanded clones.

J	V	size	D	CDR3	DNA
TRBJ1-6	TRBV5-1	few	.	CASSFQLGAYNSPLHF	TGCGCCAGCAGCTTTCAACTAGGGGCCTATAATTCACCCCTCCACTTT
TRBJ1-6	TRBV11-1	.	.	CASSRLGGSPLHF	TGTGCCAGCAGTCGACTAGGGGGTTCACCCCTCCACTTT
TRBJ1-2	TRBV7-8	.	.	CASSLEGGRSYGYTF	TGTGCCAGCAGCTTAGAGGGGGGCAGAAGCTATGGCTACACCTTC
TRBJ2-3	TRBV7-9	medium-sized	.	CASREIGASTDTQYF	TGTGCCAGCAGAGAGATTGGAGCTAGCACAGATACGCAGTATTTT
TRBJ2-7	TRBV5-1	.	TRBD2	CASSPAGGAISYEQYF	TGCGCCAGCAGCCCCGCGGGAGGGGCGATCTCCTACGAGCAGTACTTC
TRBJ1-4	TRBV14	.	.	CASSPGPINEKLFF	TGTGCCAGCAGCCCGGGACCGATTAATGAAAAACTGTTTTTT
TRBJ2-7	TRBV18	once	TRBD1	CASSPGTDYEQYF	TGTGCCAGCTCACCAGGGACAGACTACGAGCAGTACTTC
TRBJ1-1	TRBV5-1	.	TRBD1	CASSFGQGQNTEAFF	TGCGCCAGCAGCTTTGGACAGGGCCAGAACACTGAAGCTTTCTTT
TRBJ1-2	TRBV27	.	TRBD1	CASSSALGQGTNGYTF	TGTGCCAGCAGTTCCGCTCTCGGACAGGGTACTAATGGCTACACCTTC
TRBJ2-5	TRBV11-3	.	.	CASSLVLPASEETQYF	TGTGCCAGCAGCTTAGTATTACCTGCTAGCGAAGAGACCCAGTACTTC
TRBJ1-2	TRBV7-8	.	TRBD1	CASSSETGLFNYGYTF	TGTGCCAGCAGCTCCGAGACAGGGCTTTTTAACTATGGCTACACCTTC
TRBJ1-1	TRBV11-1	.	.	CASSKLEGTEAFF	TGTGCCAGCAGCAAACTCGAGGGGACTGAAGCTTTCTTT
TRBJ2-3	TRBV24-1	.	.	CATSETVRKPDTQYF	TGTGCCACCAGTGAGACAGTACGCAAGCCAGATACGCAGTATTTT
TRBJ2-1	TRBV10-3	.	TRBD2	CAISPGLAGGNEQFF	TGTGCCATCAGTCCAGGACTAGCGGGGGGGAATGAGCAGTTCTTC
TRBJ2-4	TRBV19	.	TRBD1	CASSIARGQAKNIQYF	TGTGCCAGTAGTATAGCCAGGGGGCAAGCCAAAAACATTCAGTACTTC
TRBJ1-1	TRBV29-1	.	.	CSVDRVPPEAFF	TGCAGCGTTGACAGGGTCCCCCCTGAAGCTTTCTTT
TRBJ2-2	TRBV5-1	.	.	CASRFRGGTNTGELFF	TGCGCCAGCAGATTTAGGGGGGGGACGAACACCGGGGAGCTGTTTTTT
TRBJ2-7	TRBV20-1	few	.	CSAAGTHEQYF	TGCAGTGCTGCAGGGACTCACGAGCAGTACTTC
TRBJ1-4	TRBV29-1	once	.	CSGVGTNEKLFF	TGCAGCGGGGTGGGTACTAATGAAAAACTGTTTTTT
TRBJ2-3	TRBV24-1	.	.	CATSDTSTDTQYF	TGTGCCACCAGTGATACTAGCACAGATACGCAGTATTTT
TRBJ1-6	TRBV4-3	.	.	CASSQNRQDNSPLHF	TGCGCCAGCAGCCAAAACCGACAAGATAATTCACCCCTCCACTTT
TRBJ2-5	TRBV3-1/TRBV3-2	.	.	CASSRRTPQETQYF	TGTGCCAGCAGCCGAAGGACTCCTCAAGAGACCCAGTACTTC
TRBJ1-5	TRBV10-3	few	.	CATKQSNQPQHF	TGTGCCACAAAACAGAGCAATCAGCCCCAGCATTTT
TRBJ1-4	TRBV5-4	.	.	CASSSGGGLSNEKLFF	TGTGCCAGCAGCTCGGGAGGGGGACTGAGTAATGAAAAACTGTTTTTT
TRBJ2-3	TRBV5-5	.	.	CASSSSPHTDTQYF	TGTGCCAGCAGCTCGTCGCCCCACACAGATACGCAGTATTTT
TRBJ2-3	TRBV11-3	.	.	CASSPRTNTDTQYF	TGTGCCAGCAGCCCCAGGACTAACACAGATACGCAGTATTTT
TRBJ2-7	TRBV6-5	.	.	CASNQGGEQYF	TGTGCCAGCAACCAAGGGGGCGAGCAGTACTTC
TRBJ1-4	TRBV30	.	TRBD1	CAWRYGTGGEKLFF	TGTGCCTGGAGGTATGGGACAGGTGGTGAAAAACTGTTTTTT
TRBJ2-7	TRBV5-1	.	.	CASSSGTLSSYEQYF	TGCGCCAGCAGTTCCGGGACGTTGAGCTCCTACGAGCAGTACTTC
TRBJ2-1	TRBV4-2	.	TRBD2	CASSQGLAGELEQFF	TGTGCCAGCAGCCAGGGACTAGCGGGAGAGCTTGAGCAGTTCTTC
TRBJ2-2	TRBV28	.	TRBD1	CASSLTGDTGELFF	TGTGCCAGCAGTTTGACAGGGGACACCGGGGAGCTGTTTTTT
TRBJ1-1	TRBV7-9	few	.	CASSPYSATEAFF	TGTGCCAGCAGCCCCTATTCGGCCACTGAAGCTTTCTTT
TRBJ2-7	TRBV15	.	.	CATSRDLAGAYEQYF	TGTGCCACCAGCAGAGATTTGGCAGGGGCCTACGAGCAGTACTTC
TRBJ1-6	TRBV7-8	.	.	CASSHILGPARRDSYNSPLHF	TGTGCCAGCAGCCACATTTTGGGACCGGCACGGCGGGATTCCTATAATTCACCCCTCCACTTT
TRBJ1-1	TRBV6-6	.	.	CASEGAKGKFFF	TGTGCCAGCGAAGGGGCAAAGGGAAAATTTTTCTTT
TRBJ2-7	TRBV6-5	few	.	CASRDPQGFGQYF	TGTGCCAGCAGGGACCCACAGGGTTTCGGGCAGTACTTC
TRBJ2-1	TRBV7-3	.	TRBD2	CASSLGLAASYNEQFF	TGTGCCAGCAGCTTAGGGCTAGCGGCCTCCTACAATGAGCAGTTCTTC
TRBJ2-2	TRBV10-3	few	.	CAISENGHNTGELFF	TGTGCCATCAGTGAAAATGGTCATAACACCGGGGAGCTGTTTTTT
TRBJ1-1	TRBV3-1/TRBV3-2	.	.	CASSHSRTPNTEAFF	TGTGCCAGCAGCCATTCACGGACCCCCAACACTGAAGCTTTCTTT
TRBJ2-1	TRBV7-3	.	.	CASSLFPTSLNEQFF	TGTGCCAGCAGCTTATTCCCGACTAGTCTAAATGAGCAGTTCTTC
TRBJ2-7	TRBV27	.	.	CASSFRSDYEQYF	TGTGCCAGCAGTTTTCGGTCAGACTACGAGCAGTACTTC
TRBJ1-1	TRBV11-2	.	.	CASSLGSTGRTEAFF	TGTGCCAGCAGCTTAGGGTCCACAGGAAGGACTGAAGCTTTCTTT
TRBJ1-1	TRBV18	.	.	CASSPRVEGAHTEAFF	TGTGCCAGCTCACCCCGGGTCGAAGGGGCGCACACTGAAGCTTTCTTT
TRBJ1-2	TRBV5-1	once	.	CASSLDQGFWGYTF	TGCGCCAGCAGCTTGGACCAGGGTTTTTGGGGCTACACCTTC
TRBJ2-7	TRBV18	.	.	CASSPGRSSYEQYF	TGTGCCAGCTCACCGGGACGGAGCTCCTACGAGCAGTACTTC
TRBJ2-5	TRBV10-2	.	.	CASSGMGGGRKETQYF	TGCGCCAGCAGTGGAATGGGGGGCGGGAGAAAAGAGACCCAGTACTTC